The clone carrying this T cell receptor (beta chain) has just one count. Its cognate antigen is unknown. This record belongs to a study of memory CD4+ T cells and cytomegalovirus serostatus. Study-wide findings and caveats: Median bootstrapped AUC for CMV status was roughly 0.95 originally, around 0.91 US-trained. Of under 200 reported CMV TCRbeta sequences, some 67 were found in memory CD4+ repertoires.

The germline V gene has CDR1 MNHNY and CDR2 SVGAGI (reference sequence). This CDR3 spans 14 amino acids. Trimming shortened V by 5 bases and J by 7 bases, and 16 bases separated the two germline ends. Single viable CD3+CD4+CD8-CD45RO+ cells were sorted as the memory CD4+ T cells. Serum IgG to CMV pp150, pp28, p38 and p52 defined serostatus. The protocol was immunoSEQ multiplex PCR, while the TCRdb copy is restricted to in-frame clones and leaves out a portion. The table includes about 82,000 clones, more than 70% detected once. The source is an adult in good health and CMV-seronegative. The rearrangement uses TRBV6-6 and TRBJ2-3; no clear D gene. Source material: memory CD4+ T cells from blood. CDR3 protein: CASSTDSWVNTQYF. The CDR3 DNA sequence: TGTGCCAGCAGTACCGACTCGTGGGTGAATACGCAGTATTTT.